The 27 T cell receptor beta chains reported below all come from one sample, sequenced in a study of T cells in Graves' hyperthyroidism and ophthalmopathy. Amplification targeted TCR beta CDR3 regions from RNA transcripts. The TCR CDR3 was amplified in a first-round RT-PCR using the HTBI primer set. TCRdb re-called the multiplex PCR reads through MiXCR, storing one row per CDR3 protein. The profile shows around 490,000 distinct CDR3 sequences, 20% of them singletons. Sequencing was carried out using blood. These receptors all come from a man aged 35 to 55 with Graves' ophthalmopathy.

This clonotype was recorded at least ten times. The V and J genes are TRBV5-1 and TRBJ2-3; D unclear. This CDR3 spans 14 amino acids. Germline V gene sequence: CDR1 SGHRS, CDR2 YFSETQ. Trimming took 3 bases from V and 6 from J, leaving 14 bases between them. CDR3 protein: CASSWSGSRDTQYF. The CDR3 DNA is TGCGCCAGCAGCTGGTCAGGCTCCAGGGATACGCAGTATTTT.

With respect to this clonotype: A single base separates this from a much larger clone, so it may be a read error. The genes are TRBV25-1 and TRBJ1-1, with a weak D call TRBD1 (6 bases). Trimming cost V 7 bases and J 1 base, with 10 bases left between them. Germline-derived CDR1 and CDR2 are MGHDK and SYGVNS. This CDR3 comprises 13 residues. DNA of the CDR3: TGTGCCAGCACCGGGACACCGAACACTGAAGCTTTCTTT. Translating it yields CASTGTPNTEAFF.

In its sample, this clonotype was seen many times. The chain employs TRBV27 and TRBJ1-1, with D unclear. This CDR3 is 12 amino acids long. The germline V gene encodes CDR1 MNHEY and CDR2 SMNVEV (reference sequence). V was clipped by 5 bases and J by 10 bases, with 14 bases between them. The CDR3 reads CASSLPGTGAFF. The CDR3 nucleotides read TGTGCCAGCAGTCTACCCGGAACGGGAGCTTTCTTT.

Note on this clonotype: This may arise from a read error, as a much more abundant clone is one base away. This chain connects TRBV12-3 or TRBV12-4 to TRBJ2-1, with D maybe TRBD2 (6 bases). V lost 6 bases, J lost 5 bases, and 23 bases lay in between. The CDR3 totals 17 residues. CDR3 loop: CASSGGADGTTHNEQFF. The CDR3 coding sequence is TGTGCCAGCAGCGGCGGGGCGGACGGAACTACTCACAATGAGCAGTTCTTC.

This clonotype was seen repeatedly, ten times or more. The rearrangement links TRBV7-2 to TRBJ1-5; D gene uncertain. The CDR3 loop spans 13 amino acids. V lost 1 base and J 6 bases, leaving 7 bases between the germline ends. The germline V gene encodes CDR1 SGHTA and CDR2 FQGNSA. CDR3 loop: CASSLGASQPQHF. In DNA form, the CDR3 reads TGTGCCAGCAGCTTAGGCGCAAGTCAGCCCCAGCATTTT.

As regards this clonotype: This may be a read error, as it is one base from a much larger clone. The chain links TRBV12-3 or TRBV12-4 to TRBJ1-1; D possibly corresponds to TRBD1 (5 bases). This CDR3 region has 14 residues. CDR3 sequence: CASSTGLRYTEASF. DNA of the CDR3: TGTGCCAGCAGCACAGGACTACGTTACACTGAAGCTTCCTTT.

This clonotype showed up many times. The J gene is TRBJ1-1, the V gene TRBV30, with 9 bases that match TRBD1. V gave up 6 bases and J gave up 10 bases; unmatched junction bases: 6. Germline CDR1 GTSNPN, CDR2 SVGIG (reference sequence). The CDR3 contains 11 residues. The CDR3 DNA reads TGTGCCTGCTGGACAGGGGTCGGAGCTTTCTTT. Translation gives CACWTGVGAFF.

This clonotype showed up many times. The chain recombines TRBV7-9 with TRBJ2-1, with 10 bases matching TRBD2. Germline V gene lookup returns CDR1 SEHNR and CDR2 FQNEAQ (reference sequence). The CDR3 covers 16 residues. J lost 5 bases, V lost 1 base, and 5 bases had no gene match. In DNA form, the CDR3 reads TGTGCCAGCAGCTTAGGTCTAGCGGGGGCGAACAATGAGCAGTTCTTC. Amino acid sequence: CASSLGLAGANNEQFF. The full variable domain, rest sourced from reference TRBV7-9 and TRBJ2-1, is DTGVSQNPRHKITKRGQNVTFRCDPISEHNRLYWYRQTLGQGPEFLTYFQNEAQLEKSRLLSDRFSAERPKGSFSTLEIQRTEQGDSAMYLCASSLGLAGANNEQFFGPGTRLTVL.

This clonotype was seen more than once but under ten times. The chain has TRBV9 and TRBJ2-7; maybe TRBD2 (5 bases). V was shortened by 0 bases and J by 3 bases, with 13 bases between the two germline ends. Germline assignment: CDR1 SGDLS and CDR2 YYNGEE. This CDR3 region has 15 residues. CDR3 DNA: TGTGCCAGCAGCGTAGGGGGAGCGGAACACTACGAGCAGTACTTC. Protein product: CASSVGGAEHYEQYF.

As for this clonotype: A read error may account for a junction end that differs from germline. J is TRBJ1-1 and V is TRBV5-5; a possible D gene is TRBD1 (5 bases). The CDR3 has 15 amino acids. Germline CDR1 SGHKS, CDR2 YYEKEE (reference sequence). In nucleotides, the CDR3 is TGTGCCAGCAGCTCCCCGACAGCTCCGAACACTGAGGCTTTCTTT. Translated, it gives CASSSPTAPNTEAFF.

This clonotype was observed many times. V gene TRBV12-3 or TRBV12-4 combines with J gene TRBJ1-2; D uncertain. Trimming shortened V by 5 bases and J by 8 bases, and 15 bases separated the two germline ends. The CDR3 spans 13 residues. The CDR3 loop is CASSTGPLGGYTF. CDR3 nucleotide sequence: TGTGCCAGCAGTACGGGCCCCCTGGGGGGCTACACCTTC.

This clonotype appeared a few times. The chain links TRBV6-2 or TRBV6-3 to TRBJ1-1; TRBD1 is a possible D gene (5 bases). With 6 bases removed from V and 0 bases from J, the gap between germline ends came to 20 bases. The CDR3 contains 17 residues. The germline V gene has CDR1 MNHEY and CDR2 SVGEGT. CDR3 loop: CASRRPTELLMNTEAFF. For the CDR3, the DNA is TGTGCCAGCAGACGTCCGACAGAATTACTCATGAACACTGAAGCTTTCTTT.

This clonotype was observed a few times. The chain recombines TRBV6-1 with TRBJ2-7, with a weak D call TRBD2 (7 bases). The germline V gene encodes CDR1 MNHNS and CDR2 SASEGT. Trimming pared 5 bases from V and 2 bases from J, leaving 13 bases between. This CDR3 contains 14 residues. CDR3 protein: CASSFRGGAYEQYF. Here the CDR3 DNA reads TGTGCCAGCAGTTTTAGGGGGGGCGCCTACGAGCAGTACTTC.

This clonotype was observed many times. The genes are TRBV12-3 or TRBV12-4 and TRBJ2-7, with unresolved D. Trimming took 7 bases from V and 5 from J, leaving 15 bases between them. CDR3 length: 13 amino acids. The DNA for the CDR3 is TGTGCCAGCAACCGGGCCCCGCTTGACGAGCAGTACTTC. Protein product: CASNRAPLDEQYF.

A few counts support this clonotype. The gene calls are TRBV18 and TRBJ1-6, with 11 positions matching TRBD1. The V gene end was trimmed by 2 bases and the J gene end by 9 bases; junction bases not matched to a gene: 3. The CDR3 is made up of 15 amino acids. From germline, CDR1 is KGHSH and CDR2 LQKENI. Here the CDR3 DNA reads TGTGCCAGCTCACCATCAGGGACAGGGGGTTCACCCCTCCACTTT. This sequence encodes CASSPSGTGGSPLHF.

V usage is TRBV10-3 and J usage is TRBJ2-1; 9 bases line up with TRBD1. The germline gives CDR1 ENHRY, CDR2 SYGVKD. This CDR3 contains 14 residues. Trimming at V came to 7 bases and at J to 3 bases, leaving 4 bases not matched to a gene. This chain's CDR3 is CAITSDRGYNEQFF. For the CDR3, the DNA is TGTGCCATCACCTCGGACAGGGGCTACAATGAGCAGTTCTTC.

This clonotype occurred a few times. In nucleotides, the CDR3 is TGTGCCAGCAGTTTTTCTAGGACAGATAATGAAAAACTGTTTTTT. Residues: CASSFSRTDNEKLFF. This chain joins TRBV12-3 or TRBV12-4 and TRBJ1-4; D might be TRBD1 (6 bases). The V and J ends lost 3 bases and 4 bases respectively, with 12 bases between them. This CDR3 is built from 15 residues.

In DNA form, the CDR3 reads TGTGCCAGCAGTTTTGGGATAACTAGCACAGATACGCAGTATTTT. This encodes CASSFGITSTDTQYF. The gene calls are TRBV12-3 or TRBV12-4 and TRBJ2-3; no reliable D call. The V gene lost 3 bases and the J gene lost 0 bases, with 10 bases spanning the gap. The CDR3 sequence is 15 residues long.

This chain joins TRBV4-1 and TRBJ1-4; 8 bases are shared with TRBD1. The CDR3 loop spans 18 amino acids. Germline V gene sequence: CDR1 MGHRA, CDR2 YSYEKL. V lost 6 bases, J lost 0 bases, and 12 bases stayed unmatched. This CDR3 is CASSSGTGGAPTNEKLFF. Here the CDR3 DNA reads TGCGCCAGCAGTTCCGGGACAGGAGGAGCTCCAACTAATGAAAAACTGTTTTTT.

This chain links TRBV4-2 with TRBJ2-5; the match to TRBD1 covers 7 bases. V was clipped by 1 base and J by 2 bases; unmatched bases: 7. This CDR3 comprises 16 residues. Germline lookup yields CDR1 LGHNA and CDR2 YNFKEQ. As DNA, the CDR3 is TGTGCCAGCAGCCAAGTCCACGGCAGGGGGCAAGAGACCCAGTACTTC. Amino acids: CASSQVHGRGQETQYF.

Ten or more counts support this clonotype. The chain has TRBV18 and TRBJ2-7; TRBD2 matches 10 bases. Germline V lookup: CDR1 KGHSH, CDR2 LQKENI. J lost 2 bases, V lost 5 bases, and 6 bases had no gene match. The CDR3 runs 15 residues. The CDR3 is CASSRGLASTYEQYF. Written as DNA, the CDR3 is TGTGCCAGCTCAAGGGGACTAGCGAGCACCTACGAGCAGTACTTC.

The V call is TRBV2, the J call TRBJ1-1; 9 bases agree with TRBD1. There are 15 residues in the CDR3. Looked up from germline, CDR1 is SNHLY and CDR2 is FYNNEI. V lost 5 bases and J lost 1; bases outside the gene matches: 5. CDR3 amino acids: CASSFSGQGNTEAFF. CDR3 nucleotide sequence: TGTGCCAGCAGTTTCTCGGGACAGGGGAACACTGAAGCTTTCTTT.

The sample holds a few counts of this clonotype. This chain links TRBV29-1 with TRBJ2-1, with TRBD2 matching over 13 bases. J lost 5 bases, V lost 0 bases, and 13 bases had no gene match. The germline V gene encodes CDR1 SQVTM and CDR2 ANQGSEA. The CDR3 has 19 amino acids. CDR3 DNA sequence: TGCAGCGTTGAAGATTCACTAGCGGGAGGGCGTTTCGCCGACAATGAGCAGTTCTTC. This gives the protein CSVEDSLAGGRFADNEQFF.

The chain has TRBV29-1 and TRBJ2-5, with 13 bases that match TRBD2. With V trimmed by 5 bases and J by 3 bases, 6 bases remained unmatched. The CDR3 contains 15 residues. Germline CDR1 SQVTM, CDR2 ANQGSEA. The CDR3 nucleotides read TGCAGCGTTCGGACTAGCGGGAGTTATAAAGAGACCCAGTACTTC. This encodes CSVRTSGSYKETQYF.

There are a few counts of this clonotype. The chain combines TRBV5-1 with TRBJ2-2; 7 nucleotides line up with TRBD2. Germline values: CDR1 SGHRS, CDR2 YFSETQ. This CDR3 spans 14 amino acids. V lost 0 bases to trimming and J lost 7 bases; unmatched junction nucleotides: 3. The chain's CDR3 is CASSLAPSGGELFF. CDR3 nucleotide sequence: TGCGCCAGCAGCTTGGCCCCTAGCGGCGGGGAGCTGTTTTTT.

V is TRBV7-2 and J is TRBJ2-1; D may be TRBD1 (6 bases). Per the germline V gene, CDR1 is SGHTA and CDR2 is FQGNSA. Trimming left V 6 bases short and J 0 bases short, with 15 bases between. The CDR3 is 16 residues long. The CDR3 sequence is CASRGHGQGSYNEQFF. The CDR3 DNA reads TGTGCCAGCAGGGGACACGGGCAGGGCTCCTACAATGAGCAGTTCTTC.

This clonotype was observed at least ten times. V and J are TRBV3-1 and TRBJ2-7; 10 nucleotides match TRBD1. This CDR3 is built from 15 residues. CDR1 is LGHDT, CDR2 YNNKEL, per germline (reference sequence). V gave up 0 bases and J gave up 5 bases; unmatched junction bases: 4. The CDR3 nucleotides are TGTGCCAGCAGCCAAGAGGGGACAGGGGCGAACGAGCAGTACTTC. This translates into CASSQEGTGANEQYF.